A single T cell receptor (beta chain) is shown here with its context. What it binds is not known. These data come from a study of PD-1 blockade in classical Hodgkin lymphoma. Study-level background: Intravenous delivery of nivolumab at 3 mg/kg to patients occurred every 2 weeks.

Time point specified: cycle 4 day 1 (C4D1), after five to seven weeks of nivolumab. All patients relapsed after autologous stem cell transplantation, and brentuximab vedotin exposure varied. Thawed PBMCs were the source of CD8+ T cells, obtained through magnetic negative selection. Trimming took 5 bases from V and 1 from J, leaving 14 bases between them. This CDR3 region has 15 residues. In germline, CDR1 is MGHRA, CDR2 YSYEKL. Clones were sequenced by immunoSEQ multiplex PCR, and TCRdb holds only the in-frame ones, with some missing. The repertoire includes more than 12,000 clones, around nine tenths of them detected once, and approximately 17% sits in the top ten. Study observations and caveats: Reports described newly diagnosed patients as having lower baseline TCR diversity than healthy donors.

This specimen was CD8+ T cells from blood, taken before the fourth cycle of nivolumab. The chain uses TRBV4-1 and TRBJ2-5; maybe TRBD2 (5 bases). The source is a human donor with classical Hodgkin lymphoma. CDR3 bases: TGCGCCAGCAGCAAACACGGAGGCCTCCAAGAGACCCAGTACTTC. Amino acids: CASSKHGGLQETQYF.